The rows below give T cell receptor beta chains drawn from one sample of a study of blood T cell repertoires in COVID-19. The data were produced by immunoSEQ multiplex PCR, yet TCRdb's version contains in-frame clones alone and is incomplete. Of 240,000 or so clones listed, 85% to 90% are singletons. The sample consisted of PBMCs or T cells enriched from blood (not recorded which). The receptors here all came from a man aged 45-65 years who had been exposed to COVID-19. CDR3s include the opening cysteine and the closing phenylalanine or tryptophan. Fields, in order: CDR3 protein, CDR3 DNA, D gene, J gene, V gene, clone size. D genes are given only for firm matches. Clone size, where shown, is once, few, many, or a class for clones that have expanded.

CDR3aa: CASRTLGGGVYGYTF
CDR3nt: TGTGCCAGCAGAACCCTCGGAGGTGGGGTCTATGGCTACACCTTC
d_gene: -
j_gene: TRBJ1-2
v_gene: TRBV6-5
abundance: -

CDR3aa: CATSDFPLISDTQYF
CDR3nt: TGTGCCACCAGTGATTTTCCCCTAATATCAGATACGCAGTATTTT
d_gene: -
j_gene: TRBJ2-3
v_gene: TRBV24-1
abundance: -

CDR3aa: CASSLQTGMMNTIYF
CDR3nt: TGTGCCAGCTCACTTCAGACAGGAATGATGAACACCATATATTTT
d_gene: -
j_gene: TRBJ1-3
v_gene: TRBV18
abundance: -

CDR3aa: CATSDSGLAGGPGQVNEQFF
CDR3nt: TGTGCCACCAGTGATTCGGGACTAGCGGGGGGGCCGGGTCAAGTCAATGAGCAGTTCTTC
d_gene: TRBD2
j_gene: TRBJ2-1
v_gene: TRBV24-1
abundance: -

CDR3aa: CASGLRDSLEAFF
CDR3nt: TGTGCTAGTGGTTTACGGGATTCTCTTGAAGCTTTCTTT
d_gene: -
j_gene: TRBJ1-1
v_gene: TRBV12-5
abundance: -

CDR3aa: CASSLGAQGKQYF
CDR3nt: TGTGCCAGCAGCTTAGGGGCTCAGGGGAAGCAGTACTTC
d_gene: -
j_gene: TRBJ2-7
v_gene: TRBV7-3
abundance: -

CDR3aa: CASSLWGSYGYTF
CDR3nt: TGTGCCAGCAGTTTGTGGGGCAGCTATGGCTACACCTTC
d_gene: -
j_gene: TRBJ1-2
v_gene: TRBV28
abundance: -

CDR3aa: CASSAKGTGAGETQYF
CDR3nt: TGTGCCAGCAGCGCGAAGGGGACAGGGGCCGGAGAGACCCAGTACTTC
d_gene: TRBD1
j_gene: TRBJ2-5
v_gene: TRBV7-9
abundance: -

CDR3aa: CASGGVGETQYF
CDR3nt: TGCGCCAGCGGCGGGGTAGGAGAGACCCAGTACTTC
d_gene: -
j_gene: TRBJ2-5
v_gene: TRBV5-1
abundance: -

CDR3aa: CASSQNLQGMGEKLFF
CDR3nt: TGTGCCAGCAGCCAGAACCTACAGGGTATGGGCGAAAAACTGTTTTTT
d_gene: -
j_gene: TRBJ1-4
v_gene: TRBV3-1/TRBV3-2
abundance: -

CDR3aa: CASSLEPWTASTDTQYF
CDR3nt: TGTGCCAGCAGCCTCGAGCCATGGACAGCTAGCACAGATACGCAGTATTTT
d_gene: -
j_gene: TRBJ2-3
v_gene: TRBV7-2
abundance: -

CDR3aa: CASSQDQSTGSRQPQHF
CDR3nt: TGCGCCAGCAGCCAAGATCAGTCTACAGGTTCTAGGCAGCCCCAGCATTTT
d_gene: -
j_gene: TRBJ1-5
v_gene: TRBV4-1
abundance: many

CDR3aa: CATSDRSYEQFF
CDR3nt: TGTGCCACCAGCGACAGGTCCTATGAGCAGTTCTTC
d_gene: -
j_gene: TRBJ2-1
v_gene: TRBV24-1
abundance: -

CDR3aa: CSVEENYGYTF
CDR3nt: TGCAGCGTTGAGGAGAACTATGGCTACACCTTC
d_gene: -
j_gene: TRBJ1-2
v_gene: TRBV29-1
abundance: few

CDR3aa: CASSVEGLQETQYF
CDR3nt: TGTGCCAGCAGCGTAGAGGGACTCCAAGAGACCCAGTACTTC
d_gene: -
j_gene: TRBJ2-5
v_gene: TRBV9
abundance: -

CDR3aa: CASSLQGLAANYGYTF
CDR3nt: TGTGCCAGCAGCTTACAAGGTTTAGCAGCTAACTATGGCTACACCTTC
d_gene: -
j_gene: TRBJ1-2
v_gene: TRBV7-2
abundance: -

CDR3aa: CAICPGQGIVDYGYTF
CDR3nt: TGTGCCATCTGCCCGGGACAGGGGATAGTGGACTATGGCTACACCTTC
d_gene: TRBD1
j_gene: TRBJ1-2
v_gene: TRBV10-3
abundance: -

CDR3aa: CASSLGRVRDTQYF
CDR3nt: TGTGCCAGCAGCTTGGGGCGGGTCCGTGATACGCAGTATTTT
d_gene: -
j_gene: TRBJ2-3
v_gene: TRBV5-4
abundance: once

CDR3aa: CASSPQTGLGANVLTF
CDR3nt: TGTGCCAGCTCACCCCAGACAGGGTTAGGGGCCAACGTCCTGACTTTC
d_gene: TRBD1
j_gene: TRBJ2-6
v_gene: TRBV18
abundance: -

CDR3aa: CASNQGLANNEQFF
CDR3nt: TGTGCCAGCAACCAGGGACTAGCAAACAATGAGCAGTTCTTC
d_gene: TRBD2
j_gene: TRBJ2-1
v_gene: TRBV7-8
abundance: -

CDR3aa: CASIGHLNTEAFF
CDR3nt: TGTGCCAGTATCGGACACTTGAACACTGAAGCTTTCTTT
d_gene: -
j_gene: TRBJ1-1
v_gene: TRBV6-5
abundance: -

CDR3aa: CSVEDPGGRELFF
CDR3nt: TGCAGCGTTGAAGATCCTGGGGGCCGGGAGCTGTTTTTT
d_gene: -
j_gene: TRBJ2-2
v_gene: TRBV29-1
abundance: once

CDR3aa: CASSPRATEAFF
CDR3nt: TGTGCCAGCAGCCCCCGAGCTACTGAAGCTTTCTTT
d_gene: -
j_gene: TRBJ1-1
v_gene: TRBV12-3/TRBV12-4
abundance: -

CDR3aa: CSVNGLAGGTDTQYF
CDR3nt: TGCAGCGTCAACGGACTAGCGGGCGGCACAGATACGCAGTATTTT
d_gene: TRBD2
j_gene: TRBJ2-3
v_gene: TRBV29-1
abundance: -

CDR3aa: CASSGTHLNTEAFF
CDR3nt: TGTGCCAGCTCAGGGACTCATTTGAACACTGAAGCTTTCTTT
d_gene: -
j_gene: TRBJ1-1
v_gene: TRBV5-8
abundance: -

CDR3aa: CASSLLAGSGELFF
CDR3nt: TGCGCCAGCTCATTACTAGCGGGGTCCGGGGAGCTGTTTTTT
d_gene: TRBD2
j_gene: TRBJ2-2
v_gene: TRBV5-1
abundance: once

CDR3aa: CAISESPGIDQPQHF
CDR3nt: TGTGCCATCAGTGAGTCTCCAGGGATCGATCAGCCCCAGCATTTT
d_gene: -
j_gene: TRBJ1-5
v_gene: TRBV10-3
abundance: -

CDR3aa: CAWSRESNQPQHF
CDR3nt: TGTGCCTGGAGTCGAGAGAGCAATCAGCCCCAGCATTTT
d_gene: -
j_gene: TRBJ1-5
v_gene: TRBV30
abundance: -

CDR3aa: CASRPPRTSGGSYYQYEQYF
CDR3nt: TGTGCCAGCAGACCACCGCGGACTAGCGGGGGGTCCTATTACCAGTACGAGCAGTACTTC
d_gene: TRBD2
j_gene: TRBJ2-7
v_gene: TRBV2
abundance: -

CDR3aa: CASSLVLGGTYNEQFF
CDR3nt: TGTGCCAGCAGCTTAGTCTTAGGGGGCACCTACAATGAGCAGTTCTTC
d_gene: TRBD1
j_gene: TRBJ2-1
v_gene: TRBV11-2
abundance: -

CDR3aa: CASSLVWAGGNEQFF
CDR3nt: TGTGCCAGCAGCTTAGTATGGGCGGGAGGGAATGAGCAGTTCTTC
d_gene: TRBD2
j_gene: TRBJ2-1
v_gene: TRBV7-6
abundance: -

CDR3aa: CASSQLPGTGFYGYTF
CDR3nt: TGCGCCAGCAGCCAGCTTCCCGGGACAGGGTTTTATGGCTACACCTTC
d_gene: TRBD1
j_gene: TRBJ1-2
v_gene: TRBV4-1
abundance: -

CDR3aa: CASSEGGGRKWSYTF
CDR3nt: TGTGCCAGCAGTGAAGGGGGGGGGCGTAAATGGAGCTACACCTTC
d_gene: -
j_gene: TRBJ1-2
v_gene: TRBV6-1
abundance: -

CDR3aa: CATSEWGGYGYTF
CDR3nt: TGTGCCACCAGTGAGTGGGGCGGCTATGGCTACACCTTC
d_gene: -
j_gene: TRBJ1-2
v_gene: TRBV24-1
abundance: -

CDR3aa: CASSQDNRGRIYGYTF
CDR3nt: TGTGCCAGCAGCCAAGACAACAGGGGGAGGATCTATGGCTACACCTTC
d_gene: TRBD1
j_gene: TRBJ1-2
v_gene: TRBV14
abundance: -

CDR3aa: CASSPYTSQETQYF
CDR3nt: TGCGCCAGCAGCCCATACACCTCCCAAGAGACCCAGTACTTC
d_gene: -
j_gene: TRBJ2-5
v_gene: TRBV5-1
abundance: -

CDR3aa: CASSTLVHYGYTF
CDR3nt: TGTGCCAGTAGTACTCTTGTCCACTATGGCTACACCTTC
d_gene: -
j_gene: TRBJ1-2
v_gene: TRBV19
abundance: -

CDR3aa: CASSSWTGGQTEAFF
CDR3nt: TGTGCCAGCAGTTCGTGGACAGGGGGACAGACTGAAGCTTTCTTT
d_gene: TRBD1
j_gene: TRBJ1-1
v_gene: TRBV28
abundance: -

CDR3aa: CASSRDSYGYTF
CDR3nt: TGTGCCAGCAGCCGGGACAGTTATGGCTACACCTTC
d_gene: TRBD1
j_gene: TRBJ1-2
v_gene: TRBV6-5
abundance: -

CDR3aa: CASSKVPPREAFLETQYF
CDR3nt: TGTGCCAGCAGCAAGGTTCCCCCGAGGGAGGCGTTTCTCGAGACCCAGTACTTC
d_gene: -
j_gene: TRBJ2-5
v_gene: TRBV5-4
abundance: -

CDR3aa: CASSEAGTTYF
CDR3nt: TGTGCCAGCAGTGAAGCCGGGACTACGTACTTC
d_gene: TRBD2
j_gene: TRBJ2-5
v_gene: TRBV2
abundance: -

CDR3aa: CASSLSTSGGNTGELFF
CDR3nt: TGCGCCAGCAGCTTGTCTACTAGCGGGGGGAACACCGGGGAGCTGTTTTTT
d_gene: TRBD2
j_gene: TRBJ2-2
v_gene: TRBV5-1
abundance: -

CDR3aa: CASSNSAEGLYGYTF
CDR3nt: TGCGCCAGCAGTAATAGTGCAGAGGGCTTATATGGCTACACCTTC
d_gene: -
j_gene: TRBJ1-2
v_gene: TRBV10-1
abundance: -

CDR3aa: CASSLVAEYNSPLHF
CDR3nt: TGTGCCAGCAGCTTAGTAGCTGAGTATAATTCACCCCTCCACTTT
d_gene: -
j_gene: TRBJ1-6
v_gene: TRBV7-2
abundance: once

CDR3aa: CASSPGGDTQYF
CDR3nt: TGTGCCAGCAGCCCGGGGGGAGATACGCAGTATTTT
d_gene: TRBD2
j_gene: TRBJ2-3
v_gene: TRBV7-3
abundance: -

CDR3aa: CASSLGAAVWETQYF
CDR3nt: TGTGCCAGCAGTCTAGGGGCGGCTGTATGGGAGACCCAGTACTTC
d_gene: -
j_gene: TRBJ2-5
v_gene: TRBV5-8
abundance: once

CDR3aa: CATSDPTGGGYNEQFF
CDR3nt: TGTGCCACCAGTGACCCTACTGGCGGGGGATACAATGAGCAGTTCTTC
d_gene: TRBD2
j_gene: TRBJ2-1
v_gene: TRBV24-1
abundance: -

CDR3aa: CASSHHGQINYGYTF
CDR3nt: TGCGCCAGCAGCCACCATGGACAGATAAACTATGGCTACACCTTC
d_gene: -
j_gene: TRBJ1-2
v_gene: TRBV4-1
abundance: few

CDR3aa: CASSVGLEAGELFF
CDR3nt: TGTGCCAGCAGCGTGGGACTAGAGGCCGGGGAGCTGTTTTTT
d_gene: TRBD2
j_gene: TRBJ2-2
v_gene: TRBV5-4
abundance: few

CDR3aa: CSVSASSRAGIF
CDR3nt: TGCAGCGTCTCGGCGTCCTCCAGGGCGGGGATCTTT
d_gene: -
j_gene: TRBJ1-1
v_gene: TRBV29-1
abundance: few

CDR3aa: CASNPSPGTSGFYEQFF
CDR3nt: TGCGCCAGCAACCCCTCCCCTGGGACTAGCGGGTTTTATGAGCAGTTCTTC
d_gene: TRBD2
j_gene: TRBJ2-1
v_gene: TRBV5-1
abundance: -

CDR3aa: CATSDNADTQYF
CDR3nt: TGTGCCACCAGTGACAATGCAGATACGCAGTATTTT
d_gene: -
j_gene: TRBJ2-3
v_gene: TRBV24-1
abundance: -

CDR3aa: CASSLVGQGSLMAFF
CDR3nt: TGTGCCAGCAGTTTAGTTGGACAGGGTAGTTTAATGGCTTTCTTT
d_gene: TRBD1
j_gene: TRBJ1-1
v_gene: TRBV28
abundance: once

CDR3aa: CSVLTGTSLYEQYF
CDR3nt: TGCAGCGTTCTCACCGGGACTTCTTTATACGAGCAGTACTTC
d_gene: -
j_gene: TRBJ2-7
v_gene: TRBV29-1
abundance: -